Listed below are T cell receptor beta chains from one sample, sequenced in a study of CD8+CD57+ T cells in acquired aplastic anemia. MiXCR was run by TCRdb on the reads, yielding one entry per CDR3 protein. The sample has some 150,000 distinct CDR3 sequences; over 50% are singletons. Sequencing was carried out using sorted CD4+, CD8+, or CD8+CD57+ T cells (not recorded which) from PBMCs. Every receptor here comes from a human donor with aplastic anemia. The CDR3 runs from the conserved cysteine through the conserved F or W. The D gene is left open where the match is weak. For some rows the clone size is stated as once, few or many, or as a class when expanded; others skip it.

TRBJ2-1	TRBV6-4	.	many	CASSESGGADEQFF	TGTGCCAGCAGTGAGTCAGGGGGGGCGGATGAGCAGTTCTTC
TRBJ2-5	TRBV15	.	.	CATSRAGQETQYF	TGTGCCACCAGCAGAGCCGGGCAAGAGACCCAGTACTTC
TRBJ1-5	TRBV4-1	TRBD1	.	CASSQDWDRALSNQPQHF	TGCGCCAGCAGCCAAGATTGGGACAGGGCCTTAAGCAATCAGCCCCAGCATTTT
TRBJ1-3	TRBV4-1	.	.	CASSQDSEGQGNAIYF	TGCGCCAGCAGCCAAGATTCAGAAGGACAAGGAAACGCCATATATTTT
TRBJ2-3	TRBV20-1	TRBD2	once	CSAPSGPRTDTQYF	TGCAGTGCGCCTAGCGGGCCGCGCACAGATACGCAGTATTTT
TRBJ2-1	TRBV2	TRBD1	.	CANQDRGLYNEQFF	TGTGCCAACCAGGACAGGGGCCTTTACAATGAGCAGTTCTTC
TRBJ1-5	TRBV19	.	.	CASSIDTNQPQHF	TGTGCCAGTAGTATAGATACCAATCAGCCCCAGCATTTT
TRBJ2-3	TRBV2	.	.	CASSYREADTQYF	TGTGCCAGCAGCTATCGAGAGGCAGATACGCAGTATTTT
TRBJ2-3	TRBV29-1	TRBD2	once	CSVEGGTGPYTQYF	TGCAGCGTTGAGGGGGGGACCGGACCCTATACGCAGTATTTT
TRBJ1-5	TRBV2	.	many	CASSEGRASNQPQHF	TGTGCCAGCAGTGAGGGCAGGGCAAGCAATCAGCCCCAGCATTTT
TRBJ2-2	TRBV19	TRBD1	once	CATQGDRNTGELFF	TGTGCCACCCAGGGGGACCGTAACACCGGGGAGCTGTTTTTT
TRBJ1-2	TRBV11-1	.	.	CASSLRSHRTNYGYTF	TGTGCCAGCAGCTTACGCTCTCACAGGACTAACTATGGCTACACCTTC
TRBJ1-5	TRBV19	.	.	CASSIPTVSNQPQHF	TGTGCCAGTAGTATCCCGACAGTTAGCAATCAGCCCCAGCATTTT